These 26 T cell receptor beta chains were sequenced from one sample in a study of OX40 agonist ivuxolimab in advanced cancers. This table comes from immunoSEQ multiplex PCR, and its TCRdb copy is limited to in-frame clones, with some not included. The profile shows about 29,000 clones, around 90% of them singletons. The starting material was CD4+ or CD8+ T cells sorted from blood, obtained in a trial of the OX40 agonist ivuxolimab. The receptors derive from an adult with an advanced solid tumor such as melanoma, head and neck, liver or kidney cancer.

The J gene is TRBJ2-1, the V gene TRBV5-6; D remains unclear. The germline V gene encodes CDR1 SGHDT and CDR2 YYEEEE. This CDR3 region has 13 residues. Trimming took off 2 bases at V and 6 bases at J, with 9 bases between the two ends. CDR3 sequence reads: CASSLQSSNEQFF. The CDR3 DNA reads as TGTGCCAGCAGCTTACAGTCAAGCAATGAGCAGTTCTTC.

This chain uses TRBV18 with TRBJ1-2; 7 bases align to TRBD1. Trimming cost V 3 bases and J 4 bases; bases outside gene matches: 11. The CDR3 covers 16 residues. CDR1 KGHSH and CDR2 LQKENI come from the germline V gene. CDR3 in amino acids: CASSPPEGQVVYGYTF. CDR3 in DNA: TGTGCCAGCTCACCTCCAGAAGGACAGGTCGTCTATGGCTACACCTTC.

The chain combines TRBV29-1 with TRBJ2-2; TRBD1 aligns across 8 bases. Trimming took 6 bases from V and 0 from J; bases not matched to a gene: 3. The CDR3 runs to 14 residues. Germline values: CDR1 SQVTM, CDR2 ANQGSEA. The CDR3 protein is CSVPGQANTGELFF. The DNA for the CDR3 is TGCAGCGTCCCGGGACAGGCGAACACCGGGGAGCTGTTTTTT.

The genes are TRBV5-7 and TRBJ2-5, with 7 bases lining up with TRBD2. TRBV5-7 is assigned to the ORF class and has an uncertain function. V was clipped by 1 base and J by 4 bases; unmatched bases: 10. The CDR3 length is 16 residues. This chain's CDR3 is CASSLPEGGPRETQYF. DNA for the CDR3: TGTGCCAGCAGCTTGCCTGAGGGAGGGCCGAGAGAGACCCAGTACTTC.

The genes are TRBV4-3 and TRBJ1-1; 7 nucleotides match TRBD1. This CDR3 contains 17 residues. The germline gives CDR1 LGHNA, CDR2 YSLEER. Unmatched junction bases numbered 13, after V lost 4 bases and J lost 2 bases. The CDR3 region is CASSPIRDRYPNTEAFF. The CDR3 DNA sequence: TGCGCCAGCAGCCCAATACGGGACAGATATCCTAACACTGAAGCTTTCTTT.

The genes are TRBV4-1 and TRBJ1-4; 7 nucleotides match TRBD1. The CDR3 contains 15 residues. V shed 4 bases and J 8 bases; nucleotides not matched to a gene: 10. Germline V gene data show CDR1 as MGHRA and CDR2 as YSYEKL. The CDR3 spells CASSRVRGQGEKLFF. CDR3 sequence (DNA): TGCGCCAGCAGCCGAGTAAGGGGGCAGGGAGAAAAACTGTTTTTT.

The rearrangement links TRBV11-2 to TRBJ1-1; D might be TRBD1 (5 bases). V lost 3 bases to trimming and J lost 3 bases, with 8 bases between them. From germline, CDR1 is SGHAT and CDR2 FQNNGV. The CDR3 consists of 13 residues. The CDR3 region is CASSFREDTEAFF. The CDR3 DNA follows: TGTGCCAGCAGCTTCAGGGAGGACACTGAAGCTTTCTTT.

This sequence joins TRBV19 and TRBJ1-1, with a possible D match to TRBD1 (6 bases). The CDR3 has 15 residues. V was cut by 8 bases and J by 0 bases, with 16 bases left in between. CDR1 is LNHDA and CDR2 is SQIVND in the germline V gene (reference sequence). The CDR3 region has the DNA TGTGCCAGTGGATACTCAGGGGATATGAACACTGAAGCTTTCTTT. Its protein is CASGYSGDMNTEAFF.

The chain carries TRBV10-1 and TRBJ1-5, with D maybe TRBD1 (5 bases). The CDR3 loop spans 21 amino acids. Germline V gene lookup returns CDR1 WNHNN and CDR2 SYGVQD (reference sequence). Trimming removed 2 bases from V and 0 bases from J, with 26 bases in between. CDR3: CASSERPCKRDLIYSNQPQHF. CDR3 in DNA: TGCGCCAGCAGTGAGCGTCCCTGCAAAAGGGACCTAATCTATAGCAATCAGCCCCAGCATTTT.

The rearrangement uses TRBV7-9 and TRBJ2-7; TRBD1 aligns across 11 bases. The CDR3 length is 17 residues. With V trimmed by 4 bases and J by 5 bases, 13 bases remained unmatched. CDR1 and CDR2 (germline): SEHNR, FQNEAQ (reference sequence). CDR3 amino acids: CASSSLQDRGLSDEQYF. The CDR3 coding sequence is TGTGCCAGCAGCTCCCTACAGGACAGGGGGCTGTCGGACGAGCAGTACTTC.

The CDR3 region is CASSPRQGRTEAFF. The DNA for the CDR3 is TGTGCCAGCAGCCCTAGACAGGGGAGGACTGAAGCTTTCTTT. The rearrangement links TRBV11-2 to TRBJ1-1; 8 bases align to TRBD1. Germline lookup yields CDR1 SGHAT and CDR2 FQNNGV. V gave up 5 bases and J gave up 5 bases; unmatched junction bases: 7. The CDR3 covers 14 residues.

The chain has TRBV6-5 and TRBJ2-1, with D perhaps TRBD2 (5 bases). The CDR3 extends over 15 amino acids. The V gene lost 2 bases and the J gene lost 7 bases, with 15 bases spanning the gap. Germline lookup yields CDR1 MNHEY and CDR2 SVGAGI. CDR3 sequence: CASSYVGGLANEQFF. The CDR3 DNA reads TGTGCCAGCAGTTACGTGGGCGGGTTAGCAAATGAGCAGTTCTTC.

The DNA for the CDR3 is TGTGCCAGTAGTATCCTCGGGACGAACACTGAAGCTTTCTTT. Its translation is CASSILGTNTEAFF. The chain recombines TRBV19 with TRBJ1-1, with a possible D match to TRBD1 (5 bases). V gave up 3 bases and J gave up 1 base, with 9 bases separating them. Per the germline V gene, CDR1 is LNHDA and CDR2 is SQIVND (reference sequence). The CDR3 spans 14 residues.

This clone was seen a single time. The J gene is TRBJ2-1, the V gene TRBV5-1, with 8 bases fitting TRBD2. This CDR3 region has 15 residues. With 1 base clipped from V and 4 bases from J, the junction kept 4 bases outside the gene matches. Germline V CDR1 and CDR2: SGHRS, YFSETQ. The CDR3 DNA sequence: TGCGCCAGCAGCTTGCGGCTAGCGGGTTACAATGAGCAGTTCTTC. Protein product: CASSLRLAGYNEQFF. The full variable domain, in which reference TRBV5-1 and TRBJ2-1 provide the parts outside the CDR3, is KAGVTQTPRYLIKTRGQQVTLSCSPISGHRSVSWYQQTPGQGLQFLFEYFSETQRNKGNFPGRFSGRQFSNSRSEMNVSTLELGDSALYLCASSLRLAGYNEQFFGPGTRLTVL.

The sample holds one count of this clone. V gene TRBV6-5 combines with J gene TRBJ2-1; D not certain. The V gene lost 0 bases and the J gene lost 3 bases, with 3 bases spanning the gap. The CDR3 is 13 residues long. CDR1 and CDR2 (germline): MNHEY, SVGAGI. The CDR3 loop is CASSYSNYNEQFF. CDR3 in DNA: TGTGCCAGCAGTTACTCGAACTACAATGAGCAGTTCTTC.

The V call is TRBV6-1, the J call TRBJ2-2; D uncertain. The V gene's germline CDR1 is MNHNS and CDR2 SASEGT. The CDR3 spans 11 residues. Trimming took off 8 bases at V and 3 bases at J, with 4 bases between the two ends. CDR3 nucleotides: TGTGCCAGCGGATACACCGGGGAGCTGTTTTTT. It encodes CASGYTGELFF.

The rearrangement joins TRBV9 to TRBJ2-7, with TRBD2 as a possible D gene (6 bases). This CDR3 contains 15 residues. From germline, CDR1 is SGDLS and CDR2 YYNGEE. V lost 0 bases, J lost 0 bases, and 10 bases lay in between. In nucleotides, the CDR3 is TGTGCCAGCAGCGTAGGAAGCGGGTCCTCCTACGAGCAGTACTTC. Protein: CASSVGSGSSYEQYF. Variable domain in full (rest from reference TRBV9 and TRBJ2-7): DSGVTQTPKHLITATGQRVTLRCSPRSGDLSVYWYQQSLDQGLQFLIQYYNGEERAKGNILERFSAQQFPDLHSELNLSSLELGDSALYFCASSVGSGSSYEQYFGPGTRLTVT.

CDR3 region: CASSLGKTGPQGETQYF. The DNA for the CDR3 is TGCGCCAGCAGCTTGGGAAAGACAGGGCCCCAGGGAGAGACCCAGTACTTC. This chain joins TRBV5-1 and TRBJ2-5; 7 bases match TRBD1. The CDR3 is 17 residues long. After removal of 0 bases from V and 4 bases from J, the junction contained 12 bases not matched to a gene. Germline lookup yields CDR1 SGHRS and CDR2 YFSETQ.

The V call is TRBV2, the J call TRBJ1-2; 10 bases agree with TRBD1. This CDR3 spans 14 amino acids. V was pared by 3 bases and J by 6 bases, with 4 bases of the junction left unmatched. The germline V gene encodes CDR1 SNHLY and CDR2 FYNNEI. The CDR3 nucleotides read TGTGCCAGCAGTGAGACAGGGGGCGAGGATGGCTACACCTTC. It is translated as CASSETGGEDGYTF.

The chain recombines TRBV5-1 with TRBJ1-1, with D uncertain. V lost 0 bases, J lost 5 bases, and 5 bases lay in between. CDR1 is SGHRS, CDR2 YFSETQ, per germline. This CDR3 comprises 12 residues. The CDR3 nucleotides are TGCGCCAGCAGCTTGGCGGATACTGAAGCTTTCTTT. Encoded protein: CASSLADTEAFF.

This chain joins TRBV6-1 and TRBJ1-2, with 7 bases lining up with TRBD1. This CDR3 region has 13 residues. The J segment lost 7 bases and the V segment lost 5 bases, leaving 7 bases of the junction unmatched. CDR1 is MNHNS and CDR2 is SASEGT in the germline V gene. The CDR3 region is CASSTPTGTGYTF. CDR3 nucleotide sequence: TGTGCCAGCAGTACCCCGACAGGGACTGGCTACACCTTC.

The J gene is TRBJ1-2, the V gene TRBV27; D perhaps matches TRBD1 (5 bases). Trimming stripped 7 bases from V and 3 bases from J, with 21 bases between. Looked up from germline, CDR1 is MNHEY and CDR2 is SMNVEV (reference sequence). The CDR3 loop spans 16 amino acids. The CDR3 sequence: CASTPLGGLGDYGYTF. For the CDR3, the DNA is TGTGCCAGCACCCCTCTGGGGGGGTTAGGGGACTATGGCTACACCTTC.

This chain uses TRBV7-2 with TRBJ2-5; unclear D gene. CDR3 size: 13 residues. The V end was cut by 3 bases, the J end by 4 bases, with 9 bases between. CDR1 is SGHTA and CDR2 is FQGNSA in the germline V gene. The CDR3 region has the DNA TGTGCCAGCAGCTTCGAATTCCCAGAGACCCAGTACTTC. Its protein is CASSFEFPETQYF.

The V and J genes are TRBV2 and TRBJ2-3; D gene unclear. CDR3 length: 11 residues. V was trimmed by 4 bases and J by 6 bases, leaving 5 bases between them. CDR1 and CDR2 (germline): SNHLY, FYNNEI. The CDR3 here is CASSGPDTQYF. In DNA, the CDR3 is TGTGCCAGCAGTGGGCCGGATACGCAGTATTTT.

This chain joins TRBV6-5 and TRBJ2-1; 8 nucleotides line up with TRBD1. CDR3 length: 15 amino acids. V trimming: 5 bases; J trimming: 8 bases; junction bases outside the gene matches: 11. The germline V gene encodes CDR1 MNHEY and CDR2 SVGAGI. The CDR3 protein is CASSDLGQGSDEQFF. CDR3 nucleotides: TGTGCCAGCAGTGACTTAGGACAGGGTTCCGATGAGCAGTTCTTC.

The chain uses TRBV7-9 and TRBJ2-2; D might be TRBD1 or TRBD2, each matching 5 bases. Germline V gives CDR1 SEHNR, CDR2 FQNEAQ (reference sequence). The V and J ends lost 5 bases and 7 bases respectively, with 29 bases between them. This CDR3 has 19 residues. The CDR3 is CASSRGGTLSGTISGELFF. The CDR3 DNA follows: TGTGCCAGCAGCCGCGGTGGAACTCTTTCCGGGACGATCAGCGGGGAGCTGTTTTTT.